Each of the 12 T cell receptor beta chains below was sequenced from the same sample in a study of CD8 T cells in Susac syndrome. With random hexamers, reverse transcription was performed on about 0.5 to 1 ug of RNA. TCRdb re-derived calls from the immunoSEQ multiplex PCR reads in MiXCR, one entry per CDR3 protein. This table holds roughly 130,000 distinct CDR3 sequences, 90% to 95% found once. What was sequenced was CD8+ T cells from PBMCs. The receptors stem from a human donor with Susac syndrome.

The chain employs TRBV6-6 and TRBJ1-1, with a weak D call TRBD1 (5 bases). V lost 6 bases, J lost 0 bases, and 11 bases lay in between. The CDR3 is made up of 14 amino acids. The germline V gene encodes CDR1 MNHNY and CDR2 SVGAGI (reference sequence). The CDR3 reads CASRLDRLNTEAFF. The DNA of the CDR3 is TGTGCCAGCAGATTAGACAGATTGAACACTGAAGCTTTCTTT.

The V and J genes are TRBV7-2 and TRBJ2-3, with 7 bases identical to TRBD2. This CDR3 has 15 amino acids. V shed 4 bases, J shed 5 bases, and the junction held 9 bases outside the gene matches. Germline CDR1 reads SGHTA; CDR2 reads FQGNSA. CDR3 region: CASSWTRGSLDTQYF. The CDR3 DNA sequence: TGTGCCAGCAGCTGGACTAGAGGTTCCTTAGATACGCAGTATTTT.

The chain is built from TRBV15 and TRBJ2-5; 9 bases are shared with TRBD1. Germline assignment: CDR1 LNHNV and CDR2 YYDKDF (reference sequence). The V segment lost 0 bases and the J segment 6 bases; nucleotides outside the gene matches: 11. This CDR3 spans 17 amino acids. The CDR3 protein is CATSREDQDRGAKTQYF. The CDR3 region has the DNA TGTGCCACCAGCAGAGAGGACCAGGACAGGGGAGCAAAGACCCAGTACTTC.

The CDR3 spells CAWSVGAGLNEQFF. The CDR3 region has the DNA TGTGCCTGGAGTGTAGGAGCAGGGCTCAATGAGCAGTTCTTC. V usage is TRBV30 and J usage is TRBJ2-1; possible D gene TRBD1, 5 bases. Germline-derived CDR1 and CDR2 are GTSNPN and SVGIG (reference sequence). The V end lost 0 bases, the J end lost 6 bases, and 12 bases lay between the germline ends. This CDR3 is built from 14 residues.

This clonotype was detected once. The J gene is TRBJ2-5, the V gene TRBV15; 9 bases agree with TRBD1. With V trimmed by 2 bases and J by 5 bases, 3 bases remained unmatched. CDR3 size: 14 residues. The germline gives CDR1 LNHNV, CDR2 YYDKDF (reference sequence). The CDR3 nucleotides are TGTGCCACCAGCAGAAACAGGGGGCTCGAGACCCAGTACTTC. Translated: CATSRNRGLETQYF.

The chain's CDR3 is CASSFQGAREAFF. The CDR3 DNA reads TGTGCCAGCAGTTTCCAGGGGGCGCGAGAAGCTTTCTTT. The genes are TRBV28 and TRBJ1-1; TRBD1 matches at 8 bases. V lost 3 bases, J lost 8 bases, and 5 bases stayed unmatched. Germline V gene data show CDR1 as MDHEN and CDR2 as SYDVKM. This CDR3 region has 13 residues.

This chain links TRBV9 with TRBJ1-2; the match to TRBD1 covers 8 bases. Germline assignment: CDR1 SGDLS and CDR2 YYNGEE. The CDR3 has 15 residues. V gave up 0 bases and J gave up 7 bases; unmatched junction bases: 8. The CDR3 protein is CASSVAGGQGGGYTF. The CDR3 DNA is TGTGCCAGCAGCGTAGCAGGCGGACAGGGCGGTGGCTACACCTTC. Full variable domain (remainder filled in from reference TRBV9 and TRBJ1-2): DSGVTQTPKHLITATGQRVTLRCSPRSGDLSVYWYQQSLDQGLQFLIQYYNGEERAKGNILERFSAQQFPDLHSELNLSSLELGDSALYFCASSVAGGQGGGYTFGSGTRLTVV.

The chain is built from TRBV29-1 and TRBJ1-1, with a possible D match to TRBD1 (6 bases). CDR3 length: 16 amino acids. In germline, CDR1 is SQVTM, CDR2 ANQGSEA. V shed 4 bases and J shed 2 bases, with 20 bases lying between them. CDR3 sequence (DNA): TGCAGCGTTGGGTCCACGGGGGGGCTTAGTAACACTGAAGCTTTCTTT. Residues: CSVGSTGGLSNTEAFF.

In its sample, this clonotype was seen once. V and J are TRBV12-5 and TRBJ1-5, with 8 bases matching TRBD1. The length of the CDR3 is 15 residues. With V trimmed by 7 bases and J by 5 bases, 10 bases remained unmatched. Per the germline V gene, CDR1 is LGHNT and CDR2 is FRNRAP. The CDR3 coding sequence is TGTGCTAGTGCTCCCGGACAGGGCGGAGATCAGCCCCAGCATTTT. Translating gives CASAPGQGGDQPQHF.

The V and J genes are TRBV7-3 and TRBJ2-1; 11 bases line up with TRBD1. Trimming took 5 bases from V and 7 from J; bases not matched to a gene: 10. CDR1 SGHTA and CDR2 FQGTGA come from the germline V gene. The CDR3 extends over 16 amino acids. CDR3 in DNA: TGTGCCAGCAGCCTCCAAGGACAGGGGGCGGAGAATGAGCAGTTCTTC. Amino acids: CASSLQGQGAENEQFF.

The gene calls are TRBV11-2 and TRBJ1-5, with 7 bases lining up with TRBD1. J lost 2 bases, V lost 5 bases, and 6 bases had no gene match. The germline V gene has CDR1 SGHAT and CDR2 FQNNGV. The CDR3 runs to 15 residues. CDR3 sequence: CASSRQGEGNQPQHF. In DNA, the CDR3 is TGTGCCAGCAGCCGTCAGGGGGAAGGCAATCAGCCCCAGCATTTT. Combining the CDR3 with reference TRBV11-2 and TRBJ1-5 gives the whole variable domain EAGVAQSPRYKIIEKRQSVAFWCNPISGHATLYWYQQILGQGPKLLIQFQNNGVVDDSQLPKDRFSAERLKGVDSTLKIQPAKLEDSAVYLCASSRQGEGNQPQHFGDGTRLSIL.

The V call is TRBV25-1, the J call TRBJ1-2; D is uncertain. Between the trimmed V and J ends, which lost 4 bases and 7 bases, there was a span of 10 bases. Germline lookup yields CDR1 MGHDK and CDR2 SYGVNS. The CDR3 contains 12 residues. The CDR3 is CASSGSAIGYTF. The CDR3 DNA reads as TGTGCCAGCAGTGGTTCCGCTATTGGCTACACCTTC.